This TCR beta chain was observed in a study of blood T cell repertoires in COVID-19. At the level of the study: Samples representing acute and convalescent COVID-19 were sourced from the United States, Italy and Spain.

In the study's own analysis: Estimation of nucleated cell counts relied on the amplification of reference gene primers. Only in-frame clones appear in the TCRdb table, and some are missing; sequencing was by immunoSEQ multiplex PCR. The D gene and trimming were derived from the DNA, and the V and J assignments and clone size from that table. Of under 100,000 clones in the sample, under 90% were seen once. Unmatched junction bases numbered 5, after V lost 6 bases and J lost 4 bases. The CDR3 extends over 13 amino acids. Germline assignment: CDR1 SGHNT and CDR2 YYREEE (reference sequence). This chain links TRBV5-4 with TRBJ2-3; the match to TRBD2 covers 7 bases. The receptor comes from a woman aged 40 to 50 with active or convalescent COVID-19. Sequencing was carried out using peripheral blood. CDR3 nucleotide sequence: TGTGCCAGCACATTAGCGGGCGCAGATACGCAGTATTTT. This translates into CASTLAGADTQYF.